This TCR beta chain was recovered during a study of blood T cells in healthy people across ages. The authors ran a second PCR of about 6 to 11 cycles using a sample-barcoded 5' primer and a J-beta primer mix. TCRdb called the 5' RACE reads again in MiXCR, with one record for every CDR3 protein. The profile covers approximately 850,000 distinct CDR3 sequences, with under 55% appearing a single time and roughly a fifth taken by the ten largest. This clonotype was recorded a few times. CDR3 length: 13 amino acids. The V gene's germline CDR1 is SGHTA and CDR2 FQGNSA. With 1 base removed from V and 3 bases from J, the gap between germline ends came to 6 bases.

The genes are TRBV7-2 and TRBJ1-1, with no clear D. This TCR was sampled from a man aged 55 to 70 in good health. Sequencing was performed on blood. The DNA of the CDR3 is TGTGCCAGCAGCTTAGACGTTTACACTGAAGCTTTCTTT. Residues: CASSLDVYTEAFF.